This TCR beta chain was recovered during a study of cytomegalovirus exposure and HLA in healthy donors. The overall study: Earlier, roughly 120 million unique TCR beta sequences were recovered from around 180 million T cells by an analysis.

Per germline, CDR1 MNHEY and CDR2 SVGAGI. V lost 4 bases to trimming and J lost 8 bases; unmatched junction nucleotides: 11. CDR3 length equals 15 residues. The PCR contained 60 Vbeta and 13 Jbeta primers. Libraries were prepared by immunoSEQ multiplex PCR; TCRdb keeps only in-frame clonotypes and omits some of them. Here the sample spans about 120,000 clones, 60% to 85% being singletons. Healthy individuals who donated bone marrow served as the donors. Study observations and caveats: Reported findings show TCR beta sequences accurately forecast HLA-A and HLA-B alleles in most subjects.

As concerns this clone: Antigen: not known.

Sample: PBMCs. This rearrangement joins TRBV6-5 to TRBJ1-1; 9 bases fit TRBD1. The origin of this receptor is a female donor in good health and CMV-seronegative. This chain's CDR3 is CASSFPTGGRVEAFF. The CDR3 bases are TGTGCCAGCAGTTTTCCGACAGGGGGGAGGGTGGAAGCTTTCTTT.